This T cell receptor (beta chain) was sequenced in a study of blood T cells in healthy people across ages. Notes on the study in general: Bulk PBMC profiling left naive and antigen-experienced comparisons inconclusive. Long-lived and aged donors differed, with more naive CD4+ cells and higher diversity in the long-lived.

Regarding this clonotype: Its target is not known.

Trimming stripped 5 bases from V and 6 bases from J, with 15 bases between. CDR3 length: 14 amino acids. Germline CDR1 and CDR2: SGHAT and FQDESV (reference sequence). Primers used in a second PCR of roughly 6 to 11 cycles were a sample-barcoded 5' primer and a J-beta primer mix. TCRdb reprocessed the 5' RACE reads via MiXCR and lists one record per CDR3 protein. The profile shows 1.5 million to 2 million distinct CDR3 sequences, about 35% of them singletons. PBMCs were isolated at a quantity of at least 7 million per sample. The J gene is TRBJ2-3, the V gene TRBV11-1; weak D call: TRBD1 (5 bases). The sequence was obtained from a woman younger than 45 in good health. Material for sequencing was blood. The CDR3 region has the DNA TGTGCCAGCAGCAGAGCAGGGAAGAGTGATACGCAGTATTTT. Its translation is CASSRAGKSDTQYF.